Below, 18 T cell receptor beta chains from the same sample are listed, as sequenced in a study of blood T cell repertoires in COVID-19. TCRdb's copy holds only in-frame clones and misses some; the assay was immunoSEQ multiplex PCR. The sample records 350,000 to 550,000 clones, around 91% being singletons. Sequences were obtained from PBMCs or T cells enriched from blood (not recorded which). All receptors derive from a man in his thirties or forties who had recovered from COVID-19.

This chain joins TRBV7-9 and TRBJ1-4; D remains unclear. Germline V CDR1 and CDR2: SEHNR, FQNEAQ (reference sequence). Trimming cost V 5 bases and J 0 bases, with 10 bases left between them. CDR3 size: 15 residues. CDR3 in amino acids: CASSLLSATNEKLFF. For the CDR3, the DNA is TGTGCCAGCAGCCTTCTCTCGGCAACTAATGAAAAACTGTTTTTT.

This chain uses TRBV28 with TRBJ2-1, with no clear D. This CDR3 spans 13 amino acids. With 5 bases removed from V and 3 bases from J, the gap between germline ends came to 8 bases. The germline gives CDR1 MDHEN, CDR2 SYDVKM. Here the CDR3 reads CASSLKLYNEQFF. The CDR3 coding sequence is TGTGCCAGCAGTCTCAAACTCTACAATGAGCAGTTCTTC.

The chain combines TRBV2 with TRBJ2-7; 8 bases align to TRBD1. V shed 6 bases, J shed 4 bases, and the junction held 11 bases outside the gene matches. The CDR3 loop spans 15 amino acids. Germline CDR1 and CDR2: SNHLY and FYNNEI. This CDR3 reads CASRLIGQGLYEQYF. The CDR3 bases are TGTGCCAGCAGGCTTATAGGACAGGGATTATACGAGCAGTACTTC.

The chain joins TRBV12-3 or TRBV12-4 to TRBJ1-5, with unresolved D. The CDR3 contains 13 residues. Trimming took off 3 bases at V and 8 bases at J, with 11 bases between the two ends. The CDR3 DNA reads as TGTGCCAGCAGTTTCGGTGGGAGTGAGCCCCAGCATTTT. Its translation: CASSFGGSEPQHF.

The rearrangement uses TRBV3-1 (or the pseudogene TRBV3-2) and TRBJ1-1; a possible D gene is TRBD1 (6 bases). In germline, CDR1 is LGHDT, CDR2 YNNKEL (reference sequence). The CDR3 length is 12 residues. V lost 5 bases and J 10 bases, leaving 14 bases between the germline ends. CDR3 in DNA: TGTGCCAGCAGCTCCCTACAGGGCCGAGCTTTCTTT. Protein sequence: CASSSLQGRAFF.

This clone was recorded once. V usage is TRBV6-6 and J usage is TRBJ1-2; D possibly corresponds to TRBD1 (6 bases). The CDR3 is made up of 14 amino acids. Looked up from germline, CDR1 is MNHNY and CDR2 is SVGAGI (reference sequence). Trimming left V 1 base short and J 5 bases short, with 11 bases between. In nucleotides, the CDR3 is TGTGCCAGCAGTTACTTACAGGGTCTTTATGGCTACACCTTC. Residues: CASSYLQGLYGYTF.

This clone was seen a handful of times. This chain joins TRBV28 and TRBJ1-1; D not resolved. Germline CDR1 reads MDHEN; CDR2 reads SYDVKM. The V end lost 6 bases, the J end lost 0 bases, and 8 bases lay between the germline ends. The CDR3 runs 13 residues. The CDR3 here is CASRREMNTEAFF. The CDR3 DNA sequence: TGTGCCAGCAGGCGTGAAATGAACACTGAAGCTTTCTTT.

The CDR3 loop reads CASGVGNQPQHF. The DNA for the CDR3 is TGTGCCAGCGGAGTTGGGAATCAGCCCCAGCATTTT. The rearrangement uses TRBV7-9 and TRBJ1-5; D call uncertain. CDR3 length: 12 amino acids. The germline V gene has CDR1 SEHNR and CDR2 FQNEAQ (reference sequence). V was trimmed by 8 bases and J by 4 bases, leaving 9 bases between them.

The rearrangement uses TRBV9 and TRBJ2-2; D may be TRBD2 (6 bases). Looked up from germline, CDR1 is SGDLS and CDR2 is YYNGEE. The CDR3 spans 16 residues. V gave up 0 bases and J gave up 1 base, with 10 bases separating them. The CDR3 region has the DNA TGTGCCAGCAGCGTAGCGGGAGCCGTGAACACCGGGGAGCTGTTTTTT. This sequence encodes CASSVAGAVNTGELFF.

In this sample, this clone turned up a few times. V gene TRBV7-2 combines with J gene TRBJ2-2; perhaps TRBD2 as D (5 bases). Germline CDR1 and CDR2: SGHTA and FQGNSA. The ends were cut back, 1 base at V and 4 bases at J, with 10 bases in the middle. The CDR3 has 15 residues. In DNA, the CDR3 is TGTGCCAGCAGCTTAGAACTAGTTGTCACCGGGGAGCTGTTTTTT. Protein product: CASSLELVVTGELFF. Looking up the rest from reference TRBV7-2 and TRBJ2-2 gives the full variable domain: GAGVSQSPSNKVTEKGKDVELRCDPISGHTALYWYRQSLGQGLEFLIYFQGNSAPDKSGLPSDRFSAERTGGSVSTLTIQRTQQEDSAVYLCASSLELVVTGELFFGEGSRLTVL.

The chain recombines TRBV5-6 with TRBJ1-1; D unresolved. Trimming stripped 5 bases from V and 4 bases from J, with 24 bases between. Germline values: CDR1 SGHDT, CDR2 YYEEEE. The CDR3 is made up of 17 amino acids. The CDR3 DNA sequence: TGTGCCAGCAGGATGCGCGGGCCCTCATCCCTCGGCACTGAAGCTTTCTTT. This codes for CASRMRGPSSLGTEAFF.

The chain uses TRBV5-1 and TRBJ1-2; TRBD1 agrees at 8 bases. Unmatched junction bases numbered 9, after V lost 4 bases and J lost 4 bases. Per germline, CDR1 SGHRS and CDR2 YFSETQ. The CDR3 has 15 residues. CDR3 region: CASSLVDRGGYGYTF. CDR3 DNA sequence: TGCGCCAGCAGCCTAGTCGACAGGGGAGGCTATGGCTACACCTTC.

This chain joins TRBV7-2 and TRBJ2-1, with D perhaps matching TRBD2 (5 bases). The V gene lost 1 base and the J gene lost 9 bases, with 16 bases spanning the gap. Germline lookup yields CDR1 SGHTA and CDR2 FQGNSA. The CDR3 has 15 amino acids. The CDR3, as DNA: TGTGCCAGCAGCTTAGACCGGACTTCCCCTAGTGAGCAGTTCTTC. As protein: CASSLDRTSPSEQFF.

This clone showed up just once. CDR3 amino acids: CATSRAGQGTSTQYF. Here the CDR3 DNA reads TGTGCCACCAGCAGAGCGGGACAAGGCACAAGCACGCAGTATTTT. This rearrangement joins TRBV15 to TRBJ2-3, with TRBD1 as a possible D gene (6 bases). Trimming left V 1 base short and J 9 bases short, with 17 bases between. The V gene's germline CDR1 is LNHNV and CDR2 YYDKDF (reference sequence). The CDR3 runs to 15 residues.

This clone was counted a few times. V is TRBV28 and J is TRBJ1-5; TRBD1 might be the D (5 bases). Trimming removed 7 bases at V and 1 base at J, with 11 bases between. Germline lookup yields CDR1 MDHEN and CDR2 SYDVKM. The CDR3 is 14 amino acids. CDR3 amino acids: CASKPTGSNQPQHF. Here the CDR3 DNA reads TGTGCCAGCAAACCCACAGGAAGCAATCAGCCCCAGCATTTT.

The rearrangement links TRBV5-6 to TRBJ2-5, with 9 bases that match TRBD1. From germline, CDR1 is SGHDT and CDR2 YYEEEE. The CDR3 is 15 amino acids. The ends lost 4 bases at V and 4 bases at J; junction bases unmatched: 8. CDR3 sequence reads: CASSLEGQGGETQYF. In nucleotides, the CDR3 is TGTGCCAGCAGCCTCGAGGGACAGGGTGGAGAGACCCAGTACTTC.

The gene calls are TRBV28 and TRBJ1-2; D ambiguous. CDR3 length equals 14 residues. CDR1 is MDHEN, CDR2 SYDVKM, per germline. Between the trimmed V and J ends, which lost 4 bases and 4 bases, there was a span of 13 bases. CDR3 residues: CASSSHVGSYGYTF. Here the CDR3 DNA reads TGTGCCAGCAGTTCACACGTGGGGAGCTATGGCTACACCTTC.

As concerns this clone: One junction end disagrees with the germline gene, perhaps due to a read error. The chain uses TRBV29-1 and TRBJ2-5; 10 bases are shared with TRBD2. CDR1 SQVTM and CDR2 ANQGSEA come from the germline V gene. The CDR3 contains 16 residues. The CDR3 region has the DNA TGCAGCGTCGAAGGGACTAGCGAATACCCTGGAGAGACCCAGTACTTC. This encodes CSVEGTSEYPGETQYF.